The source of this T cell receptor (beta chain) is a study of T cells after yellow fever vaccination. V dropped 4 bases and J dropped 8 bases, with 17 bases sitting between them. From germline, CDR1 is LNHDA and CDR2 SQIVND (reference sequence). The CDR3 is 14 amino acids. Conversion of TCR transcripts into cDNA relied on 5'RACE template switching, which added a universal primer site and UMIs. Each CDR3 protein is one row after TCRdb ran MiXCR on the 5' RACE reads. The sample holds about 320,000 distinct CDR3 sequences; approximately 4% are singletons and the top ten take 19%. This TCR derives from a man aged 18-30 years who received the YFV17D yellow fever vaccine. Here the sequenced sample was PBMCs, taken 15 days after the yellow fever booster vaccination. The chain is built from TRBV19 and TRBJ2-5, with D perhaps TRBD1 or TRBD2 (6 bases each). CDR3 region: CASSTVGGPGTQYF. The DNA for the CDR3 is TGTGCCAGTAGTACGGTGGGGGGCCCGGGCACCCAGTACTTC.